Presented here are 13 T cell receptor beta chains from one specimen sequenced in a study of CD8 T cells in ankylosing spondylitis. One entry per CDR3 protein results from TCRdb running MiXCR on the 5' RACE reads. The sample comprises approximately 200,000 distinct CDR3 sequences, 10% to 15% of which are singletons, and 9.5% to 11% rests with the top ten. Sequencing input: blood, either unsorted or a sorted T cell fraction (not recorded which). The receptors were sampled from a female donor with ankylosing spondylitis or in good health (not recorded which).

The table lists this clonotype with many counts. V is TRBV20-1 and J is TRBJ2-7; D is undetermined. V gave up 3 bases and J gave up 6 bases, with 18 bases separating them. CDR1 and CDR2 from the germline V gene are DFQATT and SNEGSKA (reference sequence). CDR3 size: 14 residues. The DNA for the CDR3 is TGCAGTGCTAGCTCATACCTCACTGGGCTCGAGCAGTACTTC. As protein: CSASSYLTGLEQYF.

Many counts were recorded for this clonotype. The V call is TRBV12-3 or TRBV12-4, the J call TRBJ2-1, with D unclear. Trimming took 5 bases from V and 7 from J, leaving 15 bases between them. The CDR3 totals 14 residues. CDR3 nucleotide sequence: TGTGCCAGCAGTCCTACTACGGAGTGGAATGAGCAGTTCTTC. This codes for CASSPTTEWNEQFF.

J is TRBJ2-7 and V is TRBV27; 8 bases align to TRBD2. From germline, CDR1 is MNHEY and CDR2 SMNVEV (reference sequence). V shed 10 bases, J shed 3 bases, and the junction held 8 bases outside the gene matches. The CDR3 has 13 residues. DNA for the CDR3: TGTGCCACCTCGGGGGGGAAGGTCTACGAGCAGTACTTC. It translates to CATSGGKVYEQYF.

This clonotype was seen a few times. The chain uses TRBV7-2 and TRBJ2-5; TRBD2 aligns across 10 bases. The CDR3 runs to 17 residues. Germline V CDR1 and CDR2: SGHTA, FQGNSA. The J segment lost 1 base and the V segment lost 8 bases, leaving 13 bases of the junction unmatched. For the CDR3, the DNA is TGTGCCAGCGCGGGACGAGCGGGAGGGGGGGGCCAAGAGACCCAGTACTTC. This translates into CASAGRAGGGGQETQYF.

The table lists this clonotype with many counts. The V and J genes are TRBV12-3 or TRBV12-4 and TRBJ2-3; D ambiguous. The CDR3 consists of 12 residues. V lost 7 bases and J lost 3, with 8 bases in between. DNA for the CDR3: TGTGCCAGCACCCAAGGGACAGATACGCAGTATTTT. Translated, it gives CASTQGTDTQYF.

This clonotype was found many times. The chain links TRBV5-1 to TRBJ1-4; D uncertain. Germline V gene data show CDR1 as SGHRS and CDR2 as YFSETQ. CDR3 length equals 14 residues. The V end was cut by 4 bases, the J end by 0 bases, with 7 bases between. The CDR3 is CASSQQPTNEKLFF. CDR3 coding DNA: TGCGCCAGCAGCCAACAACCAACTAATGAAAAACTGTTTTTT. The variable domain in full, completed from reference TRBV5-1 and TRBJ1-4, reads KAGVTQTPRYLIKTRGQQVTLSCSPISGHRSVSWYQQTPGQGLQFLFEYFSETQRNKGNFPGRFSGRQFSNSRSEMNVSTLELGDSALYLCASSQQPTNEKLFFGSGTQLSVL.

This clonotype has a handful of counts. The V call is TRBV20-1, the J call TRBJ2-3; 9 bases align to TRBD2. V lost 6 bases, J lost 5 bases, and 18 bases stayed unmatched. Germline loops: CDR1 DFQATT, CDR2 SNEGSKA (reference sequence). The CDR3 covers 17 residues. The CDR3 loop reads CSAVPTVGAGGGDTQYF. CDR3 in DNA: TGCAGTGCCGTCCCCACAGTTGGAGCGGGAGGAGGAGATACGCAGTATTTT.

This clonotype has at least ten counts. This rearrangement joins TRBV29-1 to TRBJ2-1, with D uncertain. V was pared by 2 bases and J by 6 bases, with 8 bases between. Germline assignment: CDR1 SQVTM and CDR2 ANQGSEA. The CDR3 totals 12 residues. The CDR3 loop reads CSVESESNEQFF. CDR3 DNA sequence: TGCAGCGTTGAATCCGAGAGCAATGAGCAGTTCTTC.

Ten or more counts support this clonotype. The V gene is TRBV7-9, the J gene TRBJ2-7, with 9 bases aligning to TRBD2. Germline lookup yields CDR1 SEHNR and CDR2 FQNEAQ (reference sequence). V dropped 6 bases and J dropped 0; count of bases not matched to a gene: 6. The CDR3 runs to 15 residues. In DNA, the CDR3 is TGTGCCAGCAGTAAGACTAGCGGTAACTCCTACGAGCAGTACTTC. Amino acids: CASSKTSGNSYEQYF.

This clonotype was detected many times. The chain employs TRBV5-1 and TRBJ2-7; 7 nucleotides match TRBD1. The V segment lost 4 bases and the J segment 6 bases; nucleotides outside the gene matches: 7. Germline CDR1 and CDR2: SGHRS and YFSETQ. CDR3 size: 13 residues. In nucleotides, the CDR3 is TGCGCCAGCAGCGCCGACAGGGCGGGCGAGCAGTACTTC. Translated, it gives CASSADRAGEQYF.

The chain joins TRBV20-1 to TRBJ2-7; 7 bases fit TRBD2. Germline loops: CDR1 DFQATT, CDR2 SNEGSKA (reference sequence). The CDR3 runs 14 residues. J lost 2 bases, V lost 6 bases, and 10 bases had no gene match. For the CDR3, the DNA is TGCAGTGCCCAATCCGAGGGGAGGGCCTACGAGCAGTACTTC. This codes for CSAQSEGRAYEQYF.

Ten or more counts support this clonotype. The V call is TRBV20-1, the J call TRBJ1-6, with D perhaps TRBD1 (5 bases). CDR1 is DFQATT and CDR2 is SNEGSKA in the germline V gene (reference sequence). Trimming stripped 3 bases from V and 10 bases from J, with 13 bases between. The CDR3 consists of 13 residues. CDR3 nucleotides: TGCAGTGCTAGCAGGGCGGAAGGCTCACCCCTCCACTTT. Its protein product is CSASRAEGSPLHF.

The rearrangement links TRBV30 to TRBJ1-1, with a possible D match to TRBD1 (6 bases). Germline-derived CDR1 and CDR2 are GTSNPN and SVGIG (reference sequence). Trimming took 5 bases from V and 0 from J, leaving 13 bases between them. CDR3 size: 14 residues. The CDR3 sequence is CAWGQFPMNTEAFF. The CDR3, as DNA: TGTGCCTGGGGACAGTTCCCCATGAACACTGAAGCTTTCTTT. Filled out from reference TRBV30 and TRBJ1-1, the complete variable domain reads SQTIHQWPATLVQPVGSPLSLECTVEGTSNPNLYWYRQAAGRGLQLLFYSVGIGQISSEVPQNLSASRPQDRQFILSSKKLLLSDSGFYLCAWGQFPMNTEAFFGQGTRLTVV.